A selection of T cell receptor beta chains follows, all from one sample in a study of blood T cell repertoires in COVID-19. Here immunoSEQ multiplex PCR was the method, and the copy in TCRdb shows in-frame clones only, minus some. The sample has over 300,000 clones, 75% to 90% seen once. The sequencing sample was made of PBMCs or T cells enriched from blood (not recorded which). Receptor source: a man aged 30-40 years who had recovered from COVID-19. CDR3s include the opening cysteine and the closing phenylalanine or tryptophan. The D gene is left open where the match is weak. Size tells how often a clone was seen (once, few, many) or the class of an expanded clone, and some rows leave it out.

size,V,D,J,DNA,CDR3
few,TRBV7-2,-,TRBJ1-2,TGTGCCAGCAGCCCGGGCAGGGAAGTGAGTGGCTACACCTTC,CASSPGREVSGYTF
once,TRBV6-2/TRBV6-3,TRBD1,TRBJ2-3,TGTGCCAGCAGTTGGCCCGGGACAGGGTTGGATACGCAGTATTTT,CASSWPGTGLDTQYF
-,TRBV5-1,TRBD2,TRBJ2-1,TGCGCCAGCAGCCCACTGACTAGCGGGAACAATGAGCAGTTCTTC,CASSPLTSGNNEQFF
-,TRBV4-2,-,TRBJ1-4,TGTGCCAGCAGCCAAGGCATACAGGGAGAACTGTTTTTT,CASSQGIQGELFF
-,TRBV2,-,TRBJ2-7,TGTGCCAGCAGGGGGGGCTCCTACGAGCAGTACTTC,CASRGGSYEQYF
-,TRBV10-2,-,TRBJ2-1,TGCGCCAGCAGCGGGGAAAGCTCCTACAATGAGCAGTTCTTC,CASSGESSYNEQFF
-,TRBV12-2,-,TRBJ2-5,TGTGCAAGTCGCTTAGGACCAGACAGGGGCCGAGAAGACCAAGAGACCCAGTACTTC,CASRLGPDRGREDQETQYF
-,TRBV5-1,-,TRBJ2-2,TGCGCCAGCAGCTTGCAGGGGAACACCGGGGAGCTGTTTTTT,CASSLQGNTGELFF
-,TRBV7-6,-,TRBJ1-3,TGTGCCAGCAGCTTAGGCCCAGGGGTTTCTGGAAACACCATATATTTT,CASSLGPGVSGNTIYF
-,TRBV2,-,TRBJ1-1,TGTGCCAGCAGTCGGTTTACTGAAGCTTTCTTT,CASSRFTEAFF
-,TRBV12-5,-,TRBJ2-2,TGTGCTAGTGGTTTGGTAGTTGGCAGGCCGGCCGGGGAGCTGTTTTTT,CASGLVVGRPAGELFF
-,TRBV6-5,TRBD1,TRBJ1-3,TGTGCCAGCAGTCACAGGGGGCGAAGTGGAAACACCATATATTTT,CASSHRGRSGNTIYF
-,TRBV3-1/TRBV3-2,TRBD1,TRBJ1-2,TGTGCCAGCAGCCAAGGGGGACAGGCCATCTATGGCTACACCTTC,CASSQGGQAIYGYTF
-,TRBV5-1,-,TRBJ1-6,TGCGCCAGCAGCCCTTTACTTACCTCCTATAATTCACCCCTCCACTTT,CASSPLLTSYNSPLHF
-,TRBV19,TRBD1,TRBJ1-1,TGTGCCAGTAGTTCCAGGGGGCGGAACACTGAAGCTTTCTTT,CASSSRGRNTEAFF
-,TRBV5-1,TRBD1,TRBJ1-1,TGCGCCAGCAGCTCCGGCGGGACAGGGGGCGTTACTGAAGCTTTCTTT,CASSSGGTGGVTEAFF
-,TRBV3-1/TRBV3-2,-,TRBJ2-5,TGTGCCAGTAGGGGCGGGGGCCGCTCAGAGACCCAGTACTTC,CASRGGGRSETQYF
-,TRBV11-3,-,TRBJ2-1,TGTGCCAGCAGCTCCGGCGGTGACAATGAGCAGTTCTTC,CASSSGGDNEQFF
-,TRBV4-3,TRBD1,TRBJ1-2,TGCGCCAGCAGCCAAGAAAGGGGGCACGGGACCTATGGCTACACCTTC,CASSQERGHGTYGYTF
-,TRBV21-1,-,TRBJ1-5,TGTGCCAGCAGCCTGACAGAAGACATGAGCAATCAGCCCCAGCATTTT,CASSLTEDMSNQPQHF
once,TRBV6-5,TRBD1,TRBJ1-2,TGTGCCAGCAGTTTAAACCGGGACAGACATGGCTACACCTTC,CASSLNRDRHGYTF
-,TRBV9,-,TRBJ1-4,TGTGCCAGCAGCGTCGGGATATCTAATGAAAAACTGTTTTTT,CASSVGISNEKLFF
-,TRBV18,TRBD2,TRBJ2-3,TGTGCCAGCTCACCCAACCGGGCGGGGGGCACAGATACGCAGTATTTT,CASSPNRAGGTDTQYF
-,TRBV30,-,TRBJ2-7,TGTGCCTGGGGAAGAACTTCCGGGATCCCGGACTACGAGCAGTACTTC,CAWGRTSGIPDYEQYF
-,TRBV6-6,-,TRBJ1-6,TGTGCCAGCAGTTCCCCGGGGAGCAATTCACCCCTCCACTTT,CASSSPGSNSPLHF
-,TRBV6-2/TRBV6-3,-,TRBJ1-3,TGTGCCAGCAGTTACCTCGGAAACACCATATATTTT,CASSYLGNTIYF
-,TRBV30,TRBD1,TRBJ1-1,TGTGCCTGGAGTCGTTCAGGGGGGACTGAAGCTTTCTTT,CAWSRSGGTEAFF
-,TRBV4-3,TRBD1,TRBJ1-5,TGCGCCAGCAGCCAAGAGGAGAACAGGGGACGAGATCAGCCCCAGCATTTT,CASSQEENRGRDQPQHF
-,TRBV7-6,TRBD1,TRBJ1-2,TGTGCCAGCAGCATAGGACAGGGGGCGAACTATGGCTACACCTTC,CASSIGQGANYGYTF
-,TRBV9,TRBD1,TRBJ2-1,TGTGCCAGCAGCGTCGGACAGGACTCCTACAATGAGCAGTTCTTC,CASSVGQDSYNEQFF
few,TRBV27,TRBD1,TRBJ1-1,TGTGCCAGCAGTTTTTTCCTGGGACAGGGGGCTACCACTGAAGCTTTCTTT,CASSFFLGQGATTEAFF
-,TRBV5-1,TRBD2,TRBJ2-5,TGCGCCAGCAGCCCCCGGTCTAGCGGGGGGACAGAGACCCAGTACTTC,CASSPRSSGGTETQYF
-,TRBV10-3,-,TRBJ2-3,TGTGCCATCAGTGAGTCTCTTGTCTCGGGTAGCGGCACAGATACGCAGTATTTT,CAISESLVSGSGTDTQYF
-,TRBV5-4,-,TRBJ1-6,TGTGCCAGCAGCGGTGATAGTAATTCACCCCTCCACTTT,CASSGDSNSPLHF
-,TRBV10-2,-,TRBJ1-2,TGCGCCAGCAGTGAGCAGGCAGGGGTAGGCTACACCTTC,CASSEQAGVGYTF
-,TRBV7-2,-,TRBJ1-1,TGTGCCAGCAGCTTGTTTTTGGGAGGGAGGACTGAAGCTTTCTTT,CASSLFLGGRTEAFF
-,TRBV2,-,TRBJ2-7,TGTGCCAGCAGTGAAATGAGGCTCGAGCAGTACTTC,CASSEMRLEQYF
-,TRBV6-5,TRBD1,TRBJ1-2,TGTGCCAGCAGTCGGGACAGGGGGGCTAACTATGGCTACACCTTC,CASSRDRGANYGYTF
-,TRBV9,-,TRBJ2-3,TGTGCCAGCAGCGGCGCCGGAGGTACAGATACGCAGTATTTT,CASSGAGGTDTQYF
-,TRBV5-6,TRBD2,TRBJ2-5,TGTGCCAGCAGCAACGGACTAGCTGAGACCCAGTACTTC,CASSNGLAETQYF
-,TRBV5-1,TRBD1,TRBJ1-1,TGCGCCAGCAGCGGAACGACAGGGGGCGTCACTGAAGCTTTCTTT,CASSGTTGGVTEAFF
-,TRBV4-1,-,TRBJ2-5,TGCGCCAGCAGCCAACCTACTAGGAAGAGGTTTGAGACCCAGTACTTC,CASSQPTRKRFETQYF